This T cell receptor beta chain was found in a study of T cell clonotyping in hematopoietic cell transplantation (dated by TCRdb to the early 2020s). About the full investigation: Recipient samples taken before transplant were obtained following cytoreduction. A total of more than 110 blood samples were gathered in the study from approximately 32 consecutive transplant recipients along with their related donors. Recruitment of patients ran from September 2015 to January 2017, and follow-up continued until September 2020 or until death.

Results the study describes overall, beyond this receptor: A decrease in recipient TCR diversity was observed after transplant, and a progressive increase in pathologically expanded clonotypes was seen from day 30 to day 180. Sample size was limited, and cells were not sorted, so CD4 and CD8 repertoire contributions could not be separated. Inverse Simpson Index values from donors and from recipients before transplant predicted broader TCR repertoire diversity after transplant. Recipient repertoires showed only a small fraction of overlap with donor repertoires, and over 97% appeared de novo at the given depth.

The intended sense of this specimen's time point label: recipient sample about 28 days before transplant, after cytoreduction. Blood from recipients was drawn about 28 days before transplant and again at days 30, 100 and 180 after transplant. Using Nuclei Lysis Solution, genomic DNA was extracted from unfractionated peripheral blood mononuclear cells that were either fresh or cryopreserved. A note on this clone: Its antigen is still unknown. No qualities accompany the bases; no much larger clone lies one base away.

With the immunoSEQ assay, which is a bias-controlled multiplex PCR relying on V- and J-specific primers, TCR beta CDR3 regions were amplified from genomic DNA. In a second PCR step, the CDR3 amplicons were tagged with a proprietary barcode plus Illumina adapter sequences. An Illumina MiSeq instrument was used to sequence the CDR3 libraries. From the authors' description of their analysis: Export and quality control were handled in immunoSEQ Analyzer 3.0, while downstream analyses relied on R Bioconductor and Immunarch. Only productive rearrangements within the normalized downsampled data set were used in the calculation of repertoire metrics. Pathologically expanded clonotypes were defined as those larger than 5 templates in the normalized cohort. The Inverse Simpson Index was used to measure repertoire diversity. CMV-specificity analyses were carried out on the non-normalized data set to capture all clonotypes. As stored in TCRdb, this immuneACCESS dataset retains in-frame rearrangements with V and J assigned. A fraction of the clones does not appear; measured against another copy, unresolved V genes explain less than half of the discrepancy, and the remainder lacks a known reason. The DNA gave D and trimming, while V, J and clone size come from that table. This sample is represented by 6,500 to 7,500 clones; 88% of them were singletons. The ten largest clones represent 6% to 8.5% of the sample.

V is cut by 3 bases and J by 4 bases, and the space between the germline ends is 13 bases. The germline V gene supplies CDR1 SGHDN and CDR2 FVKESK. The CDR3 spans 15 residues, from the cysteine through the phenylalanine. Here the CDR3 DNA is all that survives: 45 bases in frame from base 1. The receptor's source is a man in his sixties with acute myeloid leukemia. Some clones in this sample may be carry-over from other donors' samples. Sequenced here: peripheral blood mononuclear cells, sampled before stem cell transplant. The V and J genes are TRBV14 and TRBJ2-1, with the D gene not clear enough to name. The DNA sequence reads TGTGCCAGCAGCCACCGACGTGCCGTTTACAATGAGCAGTTCTTC. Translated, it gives CASSHRRAVYNEQFF.